Sequencing of this TCR beta chain was carried out in a study of blood T cell repertoires in COVID-19. Across the whole study: The United States, Italy and Spain were the sources of the acute and convalescent COVID-19 samples. Sample material is recorded as cDNA or gDNA derived from T cells, B-cell-depleted T cells, or PBMCs.

In the authors' methods: Cell counts per sample came from amplifying reference gene primers. Assay used: immunoSEQ multiplex PCR; TCRdb lists only in-frame clones, some missing. V and J calls and clone size come straight from that table; D and trimming were deduced from the DNA. This table has under 200,000 clones, about 82% appearing once. This CDR3 is 15 amino acids long. V lost 4 bases to trimming and J lost 7 bases; unmatched junction nucleotides: 9. Germline CDR1 SGHNT, CDR2 YYREEE (reference sequence). This receptor was identified in a man aged 40-49 years with acute COVID-19. Sequencing was performed on PBMCs or T cells enriched from blood (not recorded which). The chain employs TRBV5-4 and TRBJ2-1, with 9 bases fitting TRBD2. CDR3 sequence reads: CASSPRTSVGNEQFF. CDR3 coding DNA: TGTGCCAGCAGCCCCAGGACTAGCGTCGGGAATGAGCAGTTCTTC.